Below are 4 T cell receptor beta chains sequenced from a single sample in a study of OX40 agonist ivuxolimab in advanced cancers. Only in-frame clones appear in the TCRdb table, and some are missing; sequencing was by immunoSEQ multiplex PCR. The data contain approximately 71,000 clones, roughly 80% of them singletons. Sequencing was performed on CD4+ or CD8+ T cells sorted from blood, taken in a trial of the OX40 agonist ivuxolimab. The receptor set was obtained from an adult with an advanced solid tumor such as melanoma, head and neck, liver or kidney cancer.

The gene calls are TRBV21-1 and TRBJ2-7. TRBV21-1 is classified as a pseudogene. CDR3 length equals 15 residues. The CDR3 region is CASSKDLAGTYEQYV. The CDR3, as DNA: TGTGCCAGCAGCAAAGATTTAGCAGGGACCTACGAGCAGTACGTC.

The V and J genes are TRBV9 and TRBJ2-3; D is unresolved. This CDR3 comprises 14 residues. The germline V gene has CDR1 SGDLS and CDR2 YYNGEE. Trimming stripped 0 bases from V and 5 bases from J, with 10 bases between. The CDR3 region is CASSVVPQGDTQYF. The CDR3 nucleotides are TGTGCCAGCAGCGTAGTCCCTCAAGGAGATACGCAGTATTTT.

V usage is TRBV11-2 and J usage is TRBJ2-1; D gene uncertain. From germline, CDR1 is SGHAT and CDR2 FQNNGV. V shed 5 bases and J shed 2 bases, with 4 bases lying between them. This CDR3 region has 12 residues. CDR3 in DNA: TGTGCCAGCAGCAACCCCTACAATGAGCAGTTCTTC. It encodes CASSNPYNEQFF. The whole variable domain, filled in from reference TRBV11-2 and TRBJ2-1, reads EAGVAQSPRYKIIEKRQSVAFWCNPISGHATLYWYQQILGQGPKLLIQFQNNGVVDDSQLPKDRFSAERLKGVDSTLKIQPAKLEDSAVYLCASSNPYNEQFFGPGTRLTVL.

About this clone itself: One end of the junction fails to match germline, which may point to a read error. The V and J genes are TRBV6-5 and TRBJ2-2; D is ambiguous. Germline CDR1 is MNHEY and CDR2 is SVGAGI. This CDR3 spans 11 amino acids. CDR3 in DNA: TGTGCCAGCATTTACCCCGGGGAGCTGTTTTTT. Its translation is CASIYPGELFF.